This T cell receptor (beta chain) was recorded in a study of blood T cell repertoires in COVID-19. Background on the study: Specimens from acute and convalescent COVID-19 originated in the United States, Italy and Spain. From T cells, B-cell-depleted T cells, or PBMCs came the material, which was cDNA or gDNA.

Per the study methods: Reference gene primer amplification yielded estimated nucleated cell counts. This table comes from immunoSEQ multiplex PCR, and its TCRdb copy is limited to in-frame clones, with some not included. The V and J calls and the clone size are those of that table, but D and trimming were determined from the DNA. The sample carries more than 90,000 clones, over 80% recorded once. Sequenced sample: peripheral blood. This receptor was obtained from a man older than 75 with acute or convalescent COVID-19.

The CDR3 DNA is TGTGCCAGCAGCTTAGGCAGGTACACTGAAGCTTTCTTT. This encodes CASSLGRYTEAFF. The genes are TRBV11-3 and TRBJ1-1; D not certain. Germline V gene data show CDR1 as SGHNT and CDR2 as YENEEA. Trimming took 1 base from V and 3 from J, leaving 6 bases between them. The CDR3 is 13 residues long.